One and the same sample provided the 22 T cell receptor beta chains below, sequenced in a study of blood T cell repertoires in COVID-19. This table comes from immunoSEQ multiplex PCR, and its TCRdb copy is limited to in-frame clones, with some not included. The profile shows 53,000 or so clones, roughly 79% of them singletons. The sequencing input was peripheral blood. These receptors were taken from a human donor with active or convalescent COVID-19. The donor label of this sample is uncertain.

The chain joins TRBV7-2 to TRBJ2-1; possibly TRBD1 for D (6 bases). The CDR3 contains 14 residues. Germline V gene lookup returns CDR1 SGHTA and CDR2 FQGNSA. The V gene lost 1 base and the J gene lost 7 bases, with 11 bases spanning the gap. The CDR3 spells CASSLVGQGNEQFF. The DNA of the CDR3 is TGTGCCAGCAGCTTAGTGGGCCAGGGGAATGAGCAGTTCTTC.

The chain combines TRBV3-1 (or the pseudogene TRBV3-2) with TRBJ2-1; 9 nucleotides match TRBD2. CDR1 and CDR2 (germline): LGHDT, YNNKEL (reference sequence). The CDR3 is 16 amino acids. The trim removed 4 bases at V and 7 bases at J, leaving 11 bases unmatched. CDR3 sequence: CASSRYYAGGGNEQFF. DNA for the CDR3: TGTGCCAGCAGCCGATACTATGCGGGAGGGGGGAATGAGCAGTTCTTC.

This sequence joins TRBV7-2 and TRBJ2-1; D perhaps matches TRBD2 (5 bases). V lost 4 bases and J 0 bases, leaving 10 bases between the germline ends. Germline V CDR1 and CDR2: SGHTA, FQGNSA. This CDR3 is built from 15 residues. CDR3 DNA sequence: TGTGCCAGCAGCTCCCTGGGGAGCTCCTACAATGAGCAGTTCTTC. Encoded protein: CASSSLGSSYNEQFF.

This chain uses TRBV4-1 with TRBJ1-6; 7 bases align to TRBD1. The CDR3 is 15 amino acids. The V and J ends lost 3 bases and 8 bases, in that order; junction bases with no gene match: 7. The germline CDR1 and CDR2 sequences are MGHRA and YSYEKL. CDR3 nucleotide sequence: TGCGCCAGCAGCCATGAACGGGACAGATATTCACCCCTCCACTTT. Translating it yields CASSHERDRYSPLHF.

The V call is TRBV7-9, the J call TRBJ1-6; no clear D gene. The CDR3 is 15 residues long. Germline CDR1 SEHNR, CDR2 FQNEAQ (reference sequence). V gave up 1 base and J gave up 9 bases, with 13 bases separating them. CDR3 bases: TGTGCCAGCAGCTTAGGCGGTCTCTTCGTTTCACCCCTCCACTTT. Translation: CASSLGGLFVSPLHF.

This chain connects TRBV5-1 to TRBJ1-2, with 7 bases identical to TRBD1. Trimming at V came to 6 bases and at J to 7 bases, leaving 9 bases not matched to a gene. Germline lookup yields CDR1 SGHRS and CDR2 YFSETQ. CDR3 length: 13 residues. CDR3 coding DNA: TGCGCCAGCAAGACTGGACAGGCTTCTGGCTACACCTTC. It encodes CASKTGQASGYTF.

This clone was detected only once. The chain links TRBV3-1 (or the pseudogene TRBV3-2) to TRBJ2-4, with 12 positions matching TRBD2. This CDR3 has 16 amino acids. Per germline, CDR1 LGHDT and CDR2 YNNKEL (reference sequence). Trimming took 2 bases from V and 6 from J; bases not matched to a gene: 5. Here the CDR3 DNA reads TGTGCCAGCAGCCAAAGAATGACTAGCGGGAGAAACATTCAGTACTTC. This gives the protein CASSQRMTSGRNIQYF.

The V call is TRBV2, the J call TRBJ1-6, with D uncertain. The CDR3 sequence is 13 residues long. From germline, CDR1 is SNHLY and CDR2 FYNNEI. The V gene lost 9 bases and the J gene lost 0 bases, with 6 bases spanning the gap. This CDR3 is CARETSYNSPLHF. CDR3 in DNA: TGTGCCAGGGAGACCTCCTATAATTCACCCCTCCACTTT.

V gene TRBV3-1 (or the pseudogene TRBV3-2) combines with J gene TRBJ2-1; TRBD2 agrees at 12 bases. V shed 0 bases and J 4 bases; nucleotides not matched to a gene: 7. Germline V lookup: CDR1 LGHDT, CDR2 YNNKEL (reference sequence). The CDR3 runs to 18 residues. As DNA, the CDR3 is TGTGCCAGCAGCCAAGATTTCGGTCTAGCGGGAGGGTACAATGAGCAGTTCTTC. Its translation: CASSQDFGLAGGYNEQFF.

As DNA, the CDR3 is TGTGCCAGCAGTTACTCGGGGACAGGTTCCTACGAGCAGTACTTC. As protein: CASSYSGTGSYEQYF. V and J are TRBV6-5 and TRBJ2-7; 8 positions agree with TRBD1. Germline-derived CDR1 and CDR2 are MNHEY and SVGAGI. V was pared by 0 bases and J by 1 base, with 2 bases of the junction left unmatched. The CDR3 runs to 15 residues.

CDR3 residues: CASRGLADYEQYF. The CDR3 DNA reads as TGTGCCAGCAGGGGACTAGCGGACTACGAGCAGTACTTC. The gene calls are TRBV6-5 and TRBJ2-7, with 11 bases aligning to TRBD2. Looked up from germline, CDR1 is MNHEY and CDR2 is SVGAGI. There are 13 residues in the CDR3. V lost 6 bases to trimming and J lost 3 bases; unmatched junction nucleotides: 1.

The chain joins TRBV23-1 to TRBJ1-4; no clear D. TRBV23-1 is designated an ORF whose function remains uncertain. The CDR3 contains 16 residues. V lost 6 bases and J lost 0, with 14 bases in between. Written as DNA, the CDR3 is TGCGCCAGCAGACCCTTTAAACTACCAACTAATGAAAAACTGTTTTTT. This sequence encodes CASRPFKLPTNEKLFF.

The chain is built from TRBV11-1 and TRBJ2-2; D is perhaps TRBD1 (5 bases). The germline V gene has CDR1 SGHAT and CDR2 FQDESV (reference sequence). The length of the CDR3 is 16 residues. Trimming stripped 5 bases from V and 8 bases from J, with 21 bases between. The CDR3 region has the DNA TGTGCCAGCAGCGCATACCCTAGGGGTGGAGCGGGGGAGCTGTTTTTT. Translation gives CASSAYPRGGAGELFF. The complete variable domain, with remaining parts taken from reference TRBV11-1 and TRBJ2-2, reads EAEVAQSPRYKITEKSQAVAFWCDPISGHATLYWYRQILGQGPELLVQFQDESVVDDSQLPKDRFSAERLKGVDSTLKIQPAELGDSAMYLCASSAYPRGGAGELFFGEGSRLTVL.

The chain has TRBV19 and TRBJ1-1; D is uncertain. Germline values: CDR1 LNHDA, CDR2 SQIVND (reference sequence). The CDR3 has 16 residues. Trimming removed 6 bases at V and 4 bases at J, with 21 bases between. The CDR3 sequence: CASRGSGKWRTTEAFF. The DNA for the CDR3 is TGTGCCAGTAGAGGGTCCGGGAAGTGGAGGACCACTGAAGCTTTCTTT.

This clone was counted only a few times. The chain joins TRBV19 to TRBJ1-1; possibly TRBD1 for D (5 bases). CDR3 length: 17 residues. Germline assignment: CDR1 LNHDA and CDR2 SQIVND (reference sequence). The V gene lost 3 bases and the J gene lost 0 bases, with 17 bases spanning the gap. The CDR3 DNA follows: TGTGCCAGTAGTATCAATACTTCCGGGGGTATGAACACTGAAGCTTTCTTT. Protein: CASSINTSGGMNTEAFF. The full variable domain, its missing parts supplied by reference TRBV19 and TRBJ1-1, is DGGITQSPKYLFRKEGQNVTLSCEQNLNHDAMYWYRQDPGQGLRLIYYSQIVNDFQKGDIAEGYSVSREKKESFPLTVTSAQKNPTAFYLCASSINTSGGMNTEAFFGQGTRLTVV.

A word on this clone: This sample includes further DNA sequences coding for the same CDR3. The chain carries TRBV7-9 and TRBJ2-3; 7 nucleotides agree with TRBD1. Germline V gene lookup returns CDR1 SEHNR and CDR2 FQNEAQ (reference sequence). The CDR3 loop spans 15 amino acids. The V and J ends lost 4 bases and 3 bases, in that order; junction bases with no gene match: 7. CDR3 sequence (DNA): TGTGCCAGCAGCTGGGGCCAGGGGGAAACAGATACGCAGTATTTT. Amino acids: CASSWGQGETDTQYF.

This chain joins TRBV29-1 and TRBJ1-1, with 8 positions matching TRBD1. The germline V gene has CDR1 SQVTM and CDR2 ANQGSEA. The CDR3 sequence is 14 residues long. Trimming cost V 3 bases and J 5 bases; bases outside gene matches: 8. The CDR3 region has the DNA TGCAGCGTTGAGTGGCAGGGGGCGCGAACTGAAGCTTTCTTT. Protein: CSVEWQGARTEAFF.

This chain connects TRBV5-1 to TRBJ2-1, with D unresolved. Trimming cost V 0 bases and J 1 base, with 5 bases left between them. CDR3 size: 14 residues. Per germline, CDR1 SGHRS and CDR2 YFSETQ. The CDR3 nucleotides read TGCGCCAGCAGCTTGGTCAGTTCCTACAATGAGCAGTTCTTC. Amino acids: CASSLVSSYNEQFF. The full variable domain, with the rest looked up from reference TRBV5-1 and TRBJ2-1, is KAGVTQTPRYLIKTRGQQVTLSCSPISGHRSVSWYQQTPGQGLQFLFEYFSETQRNKGNFPGRFSGRQFSNSRSEMNVSTLELGDSALYLCASSLVSSYNEQFFGPGTRLTVL.

The sample holds a few counts of this clone. This sequence joins TRBV25-1 and TRBJ2-3, with a tentative D call TRBD2 (6 bases). Trimming cost V 5 bases and J 2 bases, with 14 bases left between them. The germline gives CDR1 MGHDK, CDR2 SYGVNS. There are 15 residues in the CDR3. Written as DNA, the CDR3 is TGTGCCAGCAGTATGGGGGGAGGCCACACAGATACGCAGTATTTT. Translating gives CASSMGGGHTDTQYF. The variable domain in full, with the rest retrieved from reference TRBV25-1 and TRBJ2-3, is EADIYQTPRYLVIGTGKKITLECSQTMGHDKMYWYQQDPGMELHLIHYSYGVNSTEKGDLSSESTVSRIRTEHFPLTLESARPSHTSQYLCASSMGGGHTDTQYFGPGTRLTVL.

The chain couples TRBV7-9 to TRBJ1-6, with a tentative D call TRBD1 (5 bases). In germline, CDR1 is SEHNR, CDR2 FQNEAQ (reference sequence). This CDR3 comprises 14 residues. Trimming removed 3 bases at V and 7 bases at J, with 10 bases between. Here the CDR3 reads CASSFLGPNSPLHF. The CDR3 coding sequence is TGTGCCAGCAGCTTTCTGGGGCCGAATTCACCCCTCCACTTT. Based on the CDR3 plus reference TRBV7-9 and TRBJ1-6, the full variable domain is DTGVSQNPRHKITKRGQNVTFRCDPISEHNRLYWYRQTLGQGPEFLTYFQNEAQLEKSRLLSDRFSAERPKGSFSTLEIQRTEQGDSAMYLCASSFLGPNSPLHFGNGTRLTVT.

The V and J genes are TRBV5-1 and TRBJ1-5, with 9 bases identical to TRBD1. The CDR3 consists of 18 residues. Germline-derived CDR1 and CDR2 are SGHRS and YFSETQ. Trimming at V came to 3 bases and at J to 1 base, leaving 11 bases not matched to a gene. The CDR3 spells CASSWTRDRERSNQPQHF. The DNA for the CDR3 is TGCGCCAGCAGCTGGACTCGGGACAGGGAAAGAAGCAATCAGCCCCAGCATTTT.

J is TRBJ2-1 and V is TRBV11-2, with TRBD2 matching over 9 bases. The germline gives CDR1 SGHAT, CDR2 FQNNGV. V gave up 4 bases and J gave up 12 bases; unmatched junction bases: 16. The CDR3 totals 16 residues. The CDR3 DNA reads as TGTGCCAGCAGCTCCACCGGGGGTAGCGGGGGCCGCGGGCAGTTCTTC. Protein: CASSSTGGSGGRGQFF.